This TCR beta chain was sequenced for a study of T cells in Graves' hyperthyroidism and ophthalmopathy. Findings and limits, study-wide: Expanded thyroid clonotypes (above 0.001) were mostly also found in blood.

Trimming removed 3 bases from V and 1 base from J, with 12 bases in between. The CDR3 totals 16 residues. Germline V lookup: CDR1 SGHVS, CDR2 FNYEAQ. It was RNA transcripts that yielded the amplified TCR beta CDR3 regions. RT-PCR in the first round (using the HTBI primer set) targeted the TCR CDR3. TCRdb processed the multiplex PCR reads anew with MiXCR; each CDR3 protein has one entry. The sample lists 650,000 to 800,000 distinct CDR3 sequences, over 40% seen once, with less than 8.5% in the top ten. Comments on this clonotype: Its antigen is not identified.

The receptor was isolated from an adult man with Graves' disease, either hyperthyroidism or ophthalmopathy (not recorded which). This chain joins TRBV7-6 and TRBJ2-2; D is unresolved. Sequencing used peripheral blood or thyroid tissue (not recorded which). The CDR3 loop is CASSLIGGWNTGELFF. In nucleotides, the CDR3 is TGTGCCAGCAGCTTGATCGGCGGATGGAACACCGGGGAGCTGTTTTTT.